This TCR beta chain was observed in a study of patients and donors after allogeneic stem cell transplantation (TCRdb year 2020). Library preparation employed RT-PCR. The sequencer listed for this sample is NextSeq 550. The public reads were reanalyzed by TCRdb: fastp trimming at Q25, MiXCR alignment, in-frame beta chains only. When rows share a CDR3 protein, they turn into one entry using the most common DNA and genes. The sample table records hundreds of thousands of distinct CDR3 sequences; 16% of these occur just once. Just over 7% of the sample goes to the ten largest clones. In regard to this clonotype: Its antigen target is currently unknown. There are no base qualities to consult, and no much larger clone falls within one base.

The CDR3 goes from the cysteine to the phenylalanine over 13 residues. Only the CDR3 region is kept as DNA, spanning 39 bases read in frame from base 1. Sequences DFQATT (CDR1) and SNEGSKA (CDR2) are obtained from the germline V gene (reference sequence). The junction shows trimming of 5 bases on V and 2 bases on J, and the gene matches do not reach 2 bases of it. Sequenced material: blood, either unsorted or a sorted T cell fraction (not recorded which). The sequence joins TRBV20-1 to TRBJ2-1, with 8 bases matching TRBD2. This clonotype originated in a human donor who was either an allogeneic HSCT recipient or a stem cell or donor lymphocyte infusion donor (not recorded which). It is not recorded whose cells these are; they may come from a transplant donor. CDR3 loop: CSAPGRAYNEQFF. The DNA sequence follows: TGCAGTGCTCCCGGGAGGGCCTACAATGAGCAGTTCTTC.